This passage covers 19 T cell receptor beta chains from one sample sequenced in a study of blood T cell repertoires in COVID-19. Profiling relied on immunoSEQ multiplex PCR, and the TCRdb table lists in-frame clones only, not all of them. Of fewer than 200,000 clones listed, around nine tenths are singletons. The sequenced sample consisted of peripheral blood. The source is a woman in her seventies with COVID-19, enrolled during active disease.

The V call is TRBV29-1, the J call TRBJ1-1; 7 bases match TRBD1. The CDR3 loop spans 13 amino acids. From germline, CDR1 is SQVTM and CDR2 ANQGSEA. J lost 5 bases, V lost 6 bases, and 9 bases had no gene match. CDR3 in amino acids: CSVGGDLETEAFF. The CDR3 DNA is TGCAGCGTAGGGGGCGACCTGGAGACTGAAGCTTTCTTT. Variable domain in full (rest from reference TRBV29-1 and TRBJ1-1): SAVISQKPSRDICQRGTSLTIQCQVDSQVTMMFWYRQQPGQSLTLIATANQGSEATYESGFVIDKFPISRPNLTFSTLTVSNMSPEDSSIYLCSVGGDLETEAFFGQGTRLTVV.

This chain uses TRBV9 with TRBJ2-5; D is unresolved. CDR1 is SGDLS, CDR2 YYNGEE, per germline. The CDR3 is 13 amino acids. V was shortened by 2 bases and J by 4 bases, with 9 bases between the two germline ends. CDR3 coding DNA: TGTGCCAGCAGCGTTGGGCCCCTAGAGACCCAGTACTTC. Translation gives CASSVGPLETQYF.

The rearrangement uses TRBV5-6 and TRBJ1-4, with 8 bases aligning to TRBD1. CDR1 is SGHDT and CDR2 is YYEEEE in the germline V gene. The CDR3 length is 16 residues. Losses at the gene ends were 4 bases for V and 2 bases for J; bases not matched to a gene: 7. CDR3 region: CASSQTGVGTNEKLFF. CDR3 bases: TGTGCCAGCAGCCAGACAGGGGTGGGCACTAATGAAAAACTGTTTTTT.

The gene calls are TRBV7-8 and TRBJ2-1; TRBD2 matches 8 bases. Germline V gives CDR1 SGHVS, CDR2 FQNEAQ. This CDR3 has 16 amino acids. Trimming cost V 6 bases and J 2 bases; bases outside gene matches: 9. The CDR3 DNA reads TGTGCCAGCAGTGGGACCGGGACTAGAACCTACAATGAGCAGTTCTTC. Translated: CASSGTGTRTYNEQFF.

The chain uses TRBV21-1 and TRBJ2-7; TRBD2, the D gene given by the table, was not confirmed from the DNA. TRBV21-1 is a listed pseudogene. The CDR3 extends over 16 amino acids. CDR3 bases: TGTGCCAGCAGCAAAGGAGGGCTAGCGGGAAGAGGGGAGCAGTACTTC. It is translated as CASSKGGLAGRGEQYF.

J is TRBJ1-2 and V is TRBV30, with D tentatively TRBD1 (6 bases). The germline gives CDR1 GTSNPN, CDR2 SVGIG (reference sequence). The V gene lost 5 bases and the J gene lost 4 bases, with 17 bases spanning the gap. The CDR3 contains 14 residues. In nucleotides, the CDR3 is TGTGCCTGGTCCCGGACAGCTAGTACCTATGGCTACACCTTC. It specifies CAWSRTASTYGYTF.

The V and J genes are TRBV18 and TRBJ1-6; D is ambiguous. V was shortened by 1 base and J by 8 bases, with 15 bases between the two germline ends. Per germline, CDR1 KGHSH and CDR2 LQKENI. The CDR3 has 16 amino acids. The CDR3 nucleotides read TGTGCCAGCTCACCACTAGGATTCTCTCGGGATTCACCCCTCCACTTT. This sequence encodes CASSPLGFSRDSPLHF.

The chain couples TRBV2 to TRBJ1-2, with TRBD1 as a possible D gene (6 bases). The CDR3 contains 13 residues. Per the germline V gene, CDR1 is SNHLY and CDR2 is FYNNEI. The ends were cut back, 6 bases at V and 7 bases at J, with 15 bases in the middle. CDR3 in DNA: TGTGCCAGCAGCGAACAGGGTGATTCTGGCTACACCTTC. It encodes CASSEQGDSGYTF.

This chain connects TRBV19 to TRBJ2-5; TRBD2 matches 13 bases. The CDR3 contains 16 residues. Unmatched junction bases numbered 8, after V lost 5 bases and J lost 5 bases. CDR1 and CDR2 from the germline V gene are LNHDA and SQIVND (reference sequence). CDR3 nucleotides: TGTGCCAGTAGTCCAAGACTAGCGGGAGGACGGGAGACCCAGTACTTC. This encodes CASSPRLAGGRETQYF.

J is TRBJ1-1 and V is TRBV18; 8 bases fit TRBD1. J was trimmed by 4 bases and V by 3 bases; bases with no gene match: 4. The CDR3 covers 14 residues. From germline, CDR1 is KGHSH and CDR2 LQKENI. The CDR3 DNA sequence: TGTGCCAGCTCACCTGACAGGGGATCCACTGAAGCTTTCTTT. Translation gives CASSPDRGSTEAFF.

The chain carries TRBV29-1 and TRBJ1-1; weak D call: TRBD1 (5 bases). The V gene lost 2 bases and the J gene lost 12 bases, with 10 bases spanning the gap. The CDR3 covers 10 residues. Germline values: CDR1 SQVTM, CDR2 ANQGSEA. The CDR3: CSVEQGKTFF. The CDR3 region has the DNA TGCAGCGTTGAACAGGGCAAAACTTTCTTT.

This chain uses TRBV3-1 (or the pseudogene TRBV3-2) with TRBJ2-7; D ambiguous. V was trimmed by 4 bases and J by 4 bases, leaving 8 bases between them. This CDR3 has 12 residues. Germline lookup yields CDR1 LGHDT and CDR2 YNNKEL (reference sequence). The CDR3 loop is CASSRAGYEQYF. CDR3 bases: TGTGCCAGCAGCCGGGCAGGATACGAGCAGTACTTC.

The gene calls are TRBV27 and TRBJ1-2, with D maybe TRBD1 (6 bases). The germline V gene has CDR1 MNHEY and CDR2 SMNVEV (reference sequence). The length of the CDR3 is 13 residues. Deletions cut 6 bases from V and 6 bases from J, with 14 bases between. Here the CDR3 reads CASRRIQGNGYTF. The CDR3 nucleotides are TGTGCCAGCAGAAGAATACAGGGAAATGGCTACACCTTC.

The chain combines TRBV6-5 with TRBJ1-6; D unresolved. Germline CDR1 is MNHEY and CDR2 is SVGAGI. CDR3 length: 13 amino acids. V was clipped by 8 bases and J by 8 bases, with 13 bases between them. Here the CDR3 reads CASRSQTDSPLHF. In DNA, the CDR3 is TGTGCCAGCCGGTCACAGACCGATTCACCCCTCCACTTT.

V gene TRBV7-2 combines with J gene TRBJ1-2; the D gene is possibly TRBD1 (5 bases). Germline assignment: CDR1 SGHTA and CDR2 FQGNSA. The length of the CDR3 is 14 residues. With 4 bases removed from V and 7 bases from J, the gap between germline ends came to 16 bases. The CDR3 protein is CASSSRSGGSGYTF. In nucleotides, the CDR3 is TGTGCCAGCAGCTCCCGGTCGGGGGGAAGTGGCTACACCTTC.

CDR3 DNA sequence: TGTGCCAGTAGTAGACGGGACAGGGGAATAGGAGCCCAGCATTTT. Its protein is CASSRRDRGIGAQHF. The V gene is TRBV19, the J gene TRBJ1-5; 10 bases map to TRBD1. CDR3 length: 15 residues. Germline CDR1 and CDR2: LNHDA and SQIVND (reference sequence). Trimming took 4 bases from V and 11 from J; bases not matched to a gene: 11.

The chain links TRBV30 to TRBJ1-2; D is possibly TRBD1 (5 bases). Deletions cut 1 base from V and 8 bases from J, with 14 bases between. The CDR3 runs 13 residues. In germline, CDR1 is GTSNPN, CDR2 SVGIG (reference sequence). The CDR3 nucleotides are TGTGCCTGGAGTGCTAGACAGATGGGGGGCTACACCTTC. Protein: CAWSARQMGGYTF.

CDR3 DNA: TGTGCCAGCAGCTTCCGGACAGGTGAAAAACTGTTTTTT. It translates to CASSFRTGEKLFF. The rearrangement links TRBV9 to TRBJ1-4; the match to TRBD1 covers 7 bases. CDR1 SGDLS and CDR2 YYNGEE come from the germline V gene. The CDR3 is 13 amino acids. J lost 7 bases, V lost 4 bases, and 4 bases had no gene match.

The gene calls are TRBV18 and TRBJ2-7; TRBD1 is a possible D gene (5 bases). Germline CDR1 and CDR2: KGHSH and LQKENI. Trimming left V 4 bases short and J 7 bases short, with 14 bases between. The CDR3 has 13 residues. DNA for the CDR3: TGTGCCAGCTCACTGGACATCACGAAAGAGCAGTACTTC. The encoded protein is CASSLDITKEQYF.